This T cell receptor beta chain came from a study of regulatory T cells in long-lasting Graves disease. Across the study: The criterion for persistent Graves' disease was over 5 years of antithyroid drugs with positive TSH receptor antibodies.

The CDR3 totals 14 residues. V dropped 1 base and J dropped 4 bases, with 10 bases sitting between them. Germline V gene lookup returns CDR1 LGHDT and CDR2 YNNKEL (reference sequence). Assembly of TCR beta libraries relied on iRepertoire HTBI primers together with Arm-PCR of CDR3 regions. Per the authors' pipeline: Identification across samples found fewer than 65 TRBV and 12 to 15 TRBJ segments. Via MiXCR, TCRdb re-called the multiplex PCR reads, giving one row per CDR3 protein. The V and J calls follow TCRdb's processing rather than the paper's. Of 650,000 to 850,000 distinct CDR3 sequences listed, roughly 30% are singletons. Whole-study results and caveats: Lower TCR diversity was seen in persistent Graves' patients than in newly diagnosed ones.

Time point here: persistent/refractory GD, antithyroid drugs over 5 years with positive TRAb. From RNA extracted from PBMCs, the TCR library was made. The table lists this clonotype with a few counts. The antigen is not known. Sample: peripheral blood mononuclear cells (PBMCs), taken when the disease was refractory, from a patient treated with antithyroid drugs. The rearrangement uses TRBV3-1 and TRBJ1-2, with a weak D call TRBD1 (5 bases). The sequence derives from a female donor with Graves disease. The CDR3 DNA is TGTGCCAGCAGCCAAGGACAGTTAACCTATGGCTACACCTTC. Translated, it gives CASSQGQLTYGYTF.